This TCR beta chain was found in a study of shared clonotypes between healthy human individuals. Genomic DNA of unsorted samples came from 85 million to 95 million PBMCs. Libraries were prepared by immunoSEQ multiplex PCR; TCRdb keeps only in-frame clonotypes and omits some of them. The sample lists roughly 500,000 clones, approximately 78% occurring once. In germline, CDR1 is KGHSH, CDR2 LQKENI. The CDR3 has 16 amino acids. The receptor was isolated from a woman aged 40 to 55 in good health. Some clones in this sample may be carry-over from other donors' samples. The sequenced material came from PBMCs. The chain carries TRBV18 and TRBJ2-7; 14 bases line up with TRBD2. The DNA matches TRBJ2-5 better at its end, which makes the J call doubtful. CDR3 sequence reads: CASSPPGLAGEETQYF. CDR3 in DNA: TGTGCCAGCTCACCACCGGGACTAGCGGGAGAAGAGACCCAGTACTTC.